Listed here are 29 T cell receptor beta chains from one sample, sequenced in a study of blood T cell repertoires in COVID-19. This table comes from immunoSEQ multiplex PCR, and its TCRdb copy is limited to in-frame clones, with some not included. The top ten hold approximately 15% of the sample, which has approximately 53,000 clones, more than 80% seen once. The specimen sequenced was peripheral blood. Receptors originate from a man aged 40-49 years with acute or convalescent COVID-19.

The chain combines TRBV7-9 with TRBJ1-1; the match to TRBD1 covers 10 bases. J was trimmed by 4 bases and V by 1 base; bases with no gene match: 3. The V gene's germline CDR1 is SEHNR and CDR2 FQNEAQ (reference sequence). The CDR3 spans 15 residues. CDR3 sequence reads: CASSLEWTGGTEAFF. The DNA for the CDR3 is TGTGCCAGCAGCTTAGAGTGGACAGGGGGCACTGAAGCTTTCTTT.

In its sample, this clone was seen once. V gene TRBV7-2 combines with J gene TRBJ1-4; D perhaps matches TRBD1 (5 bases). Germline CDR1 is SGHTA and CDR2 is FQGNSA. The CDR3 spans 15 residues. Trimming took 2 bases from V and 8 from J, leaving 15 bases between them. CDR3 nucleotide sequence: TGTGCCAGCAGCTTATGGGCCATGGAGGGGGAAAAACTGTTTTTT. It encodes CASSLWAMEGEKLFF.

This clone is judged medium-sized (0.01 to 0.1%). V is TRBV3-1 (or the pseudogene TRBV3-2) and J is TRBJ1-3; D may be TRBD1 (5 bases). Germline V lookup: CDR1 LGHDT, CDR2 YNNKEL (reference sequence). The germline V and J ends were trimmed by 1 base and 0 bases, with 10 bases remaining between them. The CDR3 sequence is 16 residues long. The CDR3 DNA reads TGTGCCAGCAGCCAAGTGTTGGGACTCTCTGGAAACACCATATATTTT. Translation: CASSQVLGLSGNTIYF.

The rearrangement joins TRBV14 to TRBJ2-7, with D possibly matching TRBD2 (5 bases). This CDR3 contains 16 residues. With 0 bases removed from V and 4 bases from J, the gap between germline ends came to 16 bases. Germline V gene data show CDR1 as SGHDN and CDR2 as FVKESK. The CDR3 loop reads CASSQDRGESRYEQYF. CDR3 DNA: TGTGCCAGCAGCCAAGATCGGGGAGAGAGTAGGTACGAGCAGTACTTC.

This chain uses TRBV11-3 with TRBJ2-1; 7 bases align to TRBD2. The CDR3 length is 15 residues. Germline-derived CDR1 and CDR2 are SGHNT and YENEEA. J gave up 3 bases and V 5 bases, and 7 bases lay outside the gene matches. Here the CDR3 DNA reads TGTGCCAGCAGCCCAACGGGGGAGGGCTACAATGAGCAGTTCTTC. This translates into CASSPTGEGYNEQFF.

CDR3 nucleotide sequence: TGTGCCAGCAGCCGTGACAGGTTACTTAACTATGGCTACACCTTC. Translated, it gives CASSRDRLLNYGYTF. The V call is TRBV3-1 (or the pseudogene TRBV3-2), the J call TRBJ1-2; TRBD1 is a possible D gene (6 bases). V was pared by 4 bases and J by 1 base, with 13 bases between. Looked up from germline, CDR1 is LGHDT and CDR2 is YNNKEL (reference sequence). This CDR3 spans 15 amino acids.

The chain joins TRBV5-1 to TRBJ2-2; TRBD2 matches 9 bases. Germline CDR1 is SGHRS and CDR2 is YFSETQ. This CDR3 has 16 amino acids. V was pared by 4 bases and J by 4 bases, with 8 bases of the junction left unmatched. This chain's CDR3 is CASSSAGGPGTGELFF. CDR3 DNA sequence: TGCGCCAGCAGCAGCGCGGGGGGGCCTGGCACCGGGGAGCTGTTTTTT. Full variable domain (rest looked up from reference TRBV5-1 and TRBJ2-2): KAGVTQTPRYLIKTRGQQVTLSCSPISGHRSVSWYQQTPGQGLQFLFEYFSETQRNKGNFPGRFSGRQFSNSRSEMNVSTLELGDSALYLCASSSAGGPGTGELFFGEGSRLTVL.

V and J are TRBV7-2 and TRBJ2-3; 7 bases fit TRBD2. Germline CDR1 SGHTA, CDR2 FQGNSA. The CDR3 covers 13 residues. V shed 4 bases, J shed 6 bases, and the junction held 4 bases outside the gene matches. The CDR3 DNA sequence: TGTGCCAGCAGCTCGGGACTACCCGATACGCAGTATTTT. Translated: CASSSGLPDTQYF.

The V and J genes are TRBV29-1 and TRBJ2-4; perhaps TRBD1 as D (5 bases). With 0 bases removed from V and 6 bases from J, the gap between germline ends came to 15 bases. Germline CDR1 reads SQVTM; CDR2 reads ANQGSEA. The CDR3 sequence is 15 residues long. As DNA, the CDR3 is TGCAGCGTTGAAGAAGTGAATAGGGGTTCAAACATTCAGTACTTC. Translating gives CSVEEVNRGSNIQYF. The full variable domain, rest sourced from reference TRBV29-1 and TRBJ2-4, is SAVISQKPSRDICQRGTSLTIQCQVDSQVTMMFWYRQQPGQSLTLIATANQGSEATYESGFVIDKFPISRPNLTFSTLTVSNMSPEDSSIYLCSVEEVNRGSNIQYFGAGTRLSVL.

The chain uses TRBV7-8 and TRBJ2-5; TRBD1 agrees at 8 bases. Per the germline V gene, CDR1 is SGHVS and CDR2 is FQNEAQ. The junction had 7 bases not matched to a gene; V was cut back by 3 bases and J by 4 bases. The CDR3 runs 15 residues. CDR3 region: CASSFRTGSRETQYF. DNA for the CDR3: TGTGCCAGCAGCTTTCGGACAGGGTCACGAGAGACCCAGTACTTC.

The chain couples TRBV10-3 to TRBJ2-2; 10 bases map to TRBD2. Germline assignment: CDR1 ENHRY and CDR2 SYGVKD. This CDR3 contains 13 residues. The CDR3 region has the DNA TGTGCTACAGGACTAGCGGAGGTCGGGGAGCTGTTTTTT. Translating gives CATGLAEVGELFF.

CDR3 region: CASSLQGYGNTIYF. The CDR3 DNA sequence: TGTGCCAGCAGCCTTCAGGGTTATGGAAACACCATATATTTT. This chain connects TRBV3-1 (or the pseudogene TRBV3-2) to TRBJ1-3; possibly TRBD1 for D (5 bases). CDR3 length equals 14 residues. Germline V lookup: CDR1 LGHDT, CDR2 YNNKEL (reference sequence). V was pared by 4 bases and J by 3 bases, with 10 bases between.

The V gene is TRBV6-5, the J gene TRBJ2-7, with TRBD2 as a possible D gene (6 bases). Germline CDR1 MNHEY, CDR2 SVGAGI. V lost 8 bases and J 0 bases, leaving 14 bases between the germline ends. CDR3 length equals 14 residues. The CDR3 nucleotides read TGTGCCAGCGCAATGGGACTGAGCTCCTACGAGCAGTACGTC. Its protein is CASAMGLSSYEQYV.

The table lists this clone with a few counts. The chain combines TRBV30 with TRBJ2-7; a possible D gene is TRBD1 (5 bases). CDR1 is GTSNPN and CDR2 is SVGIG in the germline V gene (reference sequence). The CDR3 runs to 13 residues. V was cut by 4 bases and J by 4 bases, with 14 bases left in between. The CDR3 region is CAWTGPIEYEQYF. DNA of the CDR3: TGTGCCTGGACAGGGCCAATTGAGTACGAGCAGTACTTC.

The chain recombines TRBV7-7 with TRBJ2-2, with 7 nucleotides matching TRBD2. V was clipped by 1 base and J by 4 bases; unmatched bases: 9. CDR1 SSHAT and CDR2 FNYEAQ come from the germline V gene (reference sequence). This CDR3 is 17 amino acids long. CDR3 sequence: CASSLGPERGVTGELFF. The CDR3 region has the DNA TGTGCCAGCAGCTTAGGCCCCGAGCGGGGTGTCACCGGGGAGCTGTTTTTT.

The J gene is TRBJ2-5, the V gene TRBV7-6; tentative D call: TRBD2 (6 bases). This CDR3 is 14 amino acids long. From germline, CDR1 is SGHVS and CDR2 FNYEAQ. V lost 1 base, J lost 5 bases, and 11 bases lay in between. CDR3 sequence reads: CASSLEDAGETQYF. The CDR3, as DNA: TGTGCCAGCAGCTTAGAGGATGCGGGGGAGACCCAGTACTTC.

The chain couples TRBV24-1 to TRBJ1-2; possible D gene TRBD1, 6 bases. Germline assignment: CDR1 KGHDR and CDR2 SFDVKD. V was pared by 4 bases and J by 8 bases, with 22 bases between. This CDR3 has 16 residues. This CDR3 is CATSDPRREGGEGYTF. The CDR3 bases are TGTGCCACCAGTGACCCCCGAAGGGAGGGGGGAGAGGGCTACACCTTC.

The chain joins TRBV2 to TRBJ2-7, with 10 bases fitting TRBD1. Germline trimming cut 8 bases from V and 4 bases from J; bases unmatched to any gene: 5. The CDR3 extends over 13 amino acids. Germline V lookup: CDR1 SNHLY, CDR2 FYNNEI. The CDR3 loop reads CASSDRGEYEQYF. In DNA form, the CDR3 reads TGTGCCAGCTCGGACAGGGGGGAATACGAGCAGTACTTC.

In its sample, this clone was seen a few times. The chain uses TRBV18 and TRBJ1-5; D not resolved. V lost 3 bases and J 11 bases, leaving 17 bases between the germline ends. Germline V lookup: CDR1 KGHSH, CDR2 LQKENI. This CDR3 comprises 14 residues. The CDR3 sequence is CASSPGAVEVAQHF. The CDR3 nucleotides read TGTGCCAGCTCACCGGGTGCCGTGGAGGTGGCCCAGCATTTT. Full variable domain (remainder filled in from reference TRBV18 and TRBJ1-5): NAGVMQNPRHLVRRRGQEARLRCSPMKGHSHVYWYRQLPEEGLKFMVYLQKENIIDESGMPKERFSAEFPKEGPSILRIQQVVRGDSAAYFCASSPGAVEVAQHFGDGTRLSIL.

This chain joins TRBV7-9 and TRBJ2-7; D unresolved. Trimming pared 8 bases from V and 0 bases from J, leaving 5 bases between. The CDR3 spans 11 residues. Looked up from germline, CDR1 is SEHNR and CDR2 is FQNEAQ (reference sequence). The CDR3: CASAGSYEQYV. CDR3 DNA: TGTGCCAGCGCCGGCTCCTACGAGCAGTACGTC.

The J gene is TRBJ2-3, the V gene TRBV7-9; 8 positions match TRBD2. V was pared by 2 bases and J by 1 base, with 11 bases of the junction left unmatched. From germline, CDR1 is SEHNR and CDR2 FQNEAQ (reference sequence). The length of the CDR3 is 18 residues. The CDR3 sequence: CASSLPLAAMHRTDTQYF. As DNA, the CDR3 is TGTGCCAGCAGCTTACCACTAGCGGCAATGCATCGCACAGATACGCAGTATTTT. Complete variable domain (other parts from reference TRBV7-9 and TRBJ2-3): DTGVSQNPRHKITKRGQNVTFRCDPISEHNRLYWYRQTLGQGPEFLTYFQNEAQLEKSRLLSDRFSAERPKGSFSTLEIQRTEQGDSAMYLCASSLPLAAMHRTDTQYFGPGTRLTVL.

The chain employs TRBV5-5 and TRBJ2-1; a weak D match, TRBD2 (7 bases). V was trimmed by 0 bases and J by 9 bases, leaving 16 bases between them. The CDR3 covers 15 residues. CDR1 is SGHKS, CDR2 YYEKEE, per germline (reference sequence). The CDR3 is CASSLAEGGMREQFF. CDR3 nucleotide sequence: TGTGCCAGCAGCTTGGCCGAGGGGGGGATGCGTGAGCAGTTCTTC.

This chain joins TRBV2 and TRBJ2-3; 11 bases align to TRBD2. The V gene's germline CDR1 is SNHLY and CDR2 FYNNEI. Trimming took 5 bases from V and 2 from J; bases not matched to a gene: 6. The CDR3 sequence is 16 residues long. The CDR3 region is CASSLTGLAVTDTQYF. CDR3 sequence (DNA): TGTGCCAGCAGTTTAACGGGACTAGCGGTCACAGATACGCAGTATTTT.

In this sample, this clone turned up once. CDR3 region: CASSFYRGTGSVTEAFF. The DNA of the CDR3 is TGTGCCAGCAGTTTCTATCGGGGGACAGGGAGTGTGACTGAAGCTTTCTTT. V is TRBV27 and J is TRBJ1-1, with 9 positions matching TRBD1. J gave up 5 bases and V 3 bases, and 13 bases lay outside the gene matches. The CDR3 covers 17 residues. Germline V gene lookup returns CDR1 MNHEY and CDR2 SMNVEV (reference sequence).

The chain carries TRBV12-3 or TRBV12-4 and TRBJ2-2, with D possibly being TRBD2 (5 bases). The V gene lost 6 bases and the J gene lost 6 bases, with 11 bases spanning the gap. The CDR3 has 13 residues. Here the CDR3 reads CASRNTRSGELFF. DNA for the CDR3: TGTGCCAGCAGAAATACTAGGTCCGGGGAGCTGTTTTTT.

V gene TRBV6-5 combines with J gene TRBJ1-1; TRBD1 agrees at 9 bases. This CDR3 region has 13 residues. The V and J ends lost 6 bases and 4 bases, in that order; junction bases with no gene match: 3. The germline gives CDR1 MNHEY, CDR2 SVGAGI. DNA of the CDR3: TGTGCCAGCAGCCGGGGACAGGGCACTGAAGCTTTCTTT. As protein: CASSRGQGTEAFF.

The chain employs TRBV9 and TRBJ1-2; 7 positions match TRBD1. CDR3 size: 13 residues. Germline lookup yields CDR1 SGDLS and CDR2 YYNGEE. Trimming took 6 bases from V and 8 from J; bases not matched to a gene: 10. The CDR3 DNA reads TGTGCCAGCAATCTTGGTCAGGACAGGGGCTACACCTTC. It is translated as CASNLGQDRGYTF.

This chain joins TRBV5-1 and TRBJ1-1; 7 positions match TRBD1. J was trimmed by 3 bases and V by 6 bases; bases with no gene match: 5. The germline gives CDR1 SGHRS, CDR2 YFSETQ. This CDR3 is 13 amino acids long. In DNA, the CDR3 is TGCGCCAGCAAGAGGGGGCGCGACACTGAAGCTTTCTTT. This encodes CASKRGRDTEAFF.

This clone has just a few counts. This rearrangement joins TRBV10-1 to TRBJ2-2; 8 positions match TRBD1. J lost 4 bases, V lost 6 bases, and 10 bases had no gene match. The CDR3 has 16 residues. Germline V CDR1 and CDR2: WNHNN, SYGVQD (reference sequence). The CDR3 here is CASSPNGQGGTGELFF. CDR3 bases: TGCGCCAGCAGCCCGAACGGACAGGGTGGCACCGGGGAGCTGTTTTTT.